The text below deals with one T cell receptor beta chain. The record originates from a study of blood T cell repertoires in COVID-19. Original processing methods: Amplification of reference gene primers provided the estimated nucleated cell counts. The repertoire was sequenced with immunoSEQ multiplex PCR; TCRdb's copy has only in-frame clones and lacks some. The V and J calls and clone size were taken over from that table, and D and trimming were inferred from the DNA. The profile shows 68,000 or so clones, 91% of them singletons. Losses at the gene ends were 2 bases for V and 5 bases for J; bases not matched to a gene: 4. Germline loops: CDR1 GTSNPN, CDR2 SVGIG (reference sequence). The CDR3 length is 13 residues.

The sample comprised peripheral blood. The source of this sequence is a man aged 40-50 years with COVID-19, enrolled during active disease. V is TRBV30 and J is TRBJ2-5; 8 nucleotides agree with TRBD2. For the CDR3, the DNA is TGTGCCTGGAGTAACGGGGGGGCGGAGACCCAGTACTTC. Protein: CAWSNGGAETQYF.